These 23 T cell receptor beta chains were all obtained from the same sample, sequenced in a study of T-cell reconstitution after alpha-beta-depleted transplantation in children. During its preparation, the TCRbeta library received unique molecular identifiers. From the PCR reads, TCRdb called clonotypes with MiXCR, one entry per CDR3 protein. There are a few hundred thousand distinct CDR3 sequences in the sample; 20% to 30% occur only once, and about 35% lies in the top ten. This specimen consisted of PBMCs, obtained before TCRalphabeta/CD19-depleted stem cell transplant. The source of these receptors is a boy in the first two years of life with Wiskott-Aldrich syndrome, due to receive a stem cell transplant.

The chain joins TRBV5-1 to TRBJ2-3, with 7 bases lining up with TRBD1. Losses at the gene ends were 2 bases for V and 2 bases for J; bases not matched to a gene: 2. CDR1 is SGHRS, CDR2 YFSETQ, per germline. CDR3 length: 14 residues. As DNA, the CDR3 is TGCGCCAGCAGCTTAGGACAGGACACAGATACGCAGTATTTT. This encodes CASSLGQDTDTQYF.

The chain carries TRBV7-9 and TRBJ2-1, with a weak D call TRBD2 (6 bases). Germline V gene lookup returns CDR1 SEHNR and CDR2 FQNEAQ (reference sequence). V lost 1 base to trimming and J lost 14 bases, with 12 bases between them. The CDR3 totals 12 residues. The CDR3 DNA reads TGTGCCAGCAGCTTAGGCGCGGGGAAGGAGTTCTTC. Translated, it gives CASSLGAGKEFF.

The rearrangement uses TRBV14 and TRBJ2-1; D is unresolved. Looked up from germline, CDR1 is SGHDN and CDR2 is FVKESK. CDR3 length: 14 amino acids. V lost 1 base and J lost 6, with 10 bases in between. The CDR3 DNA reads TGTGCCAGCAGCCAAGTTTGGACCGGCAATGAGCAGTTCTTC. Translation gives CASSQVWTGNEQFF.

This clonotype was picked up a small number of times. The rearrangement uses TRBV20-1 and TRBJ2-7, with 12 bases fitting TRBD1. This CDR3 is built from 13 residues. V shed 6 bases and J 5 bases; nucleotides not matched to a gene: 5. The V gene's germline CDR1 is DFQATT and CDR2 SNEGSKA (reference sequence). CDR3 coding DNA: TGCAGTGCAGTGGGACAGGGGGCCCACGAGCAGTACTTC. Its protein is CSAVGQGAHEQYF.

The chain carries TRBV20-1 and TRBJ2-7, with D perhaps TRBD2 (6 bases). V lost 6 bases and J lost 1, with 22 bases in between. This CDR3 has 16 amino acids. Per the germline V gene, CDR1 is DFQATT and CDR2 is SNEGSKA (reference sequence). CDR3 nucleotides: TGCAGTGCGCCTCCAACGGGCGGGGACGGATCCTACGAGCAGTACTTC. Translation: CSAPPTGGDGSYEQYF.

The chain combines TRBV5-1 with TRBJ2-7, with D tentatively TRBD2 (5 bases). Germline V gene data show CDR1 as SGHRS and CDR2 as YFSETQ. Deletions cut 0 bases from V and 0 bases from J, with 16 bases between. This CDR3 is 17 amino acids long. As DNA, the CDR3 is TGCGCCAGCAGCTTGGGCCCTCCAGCGGTTGTCTCCTACGAGCAGTACTTC. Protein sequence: CASSLGPPAVVSYEQYF.

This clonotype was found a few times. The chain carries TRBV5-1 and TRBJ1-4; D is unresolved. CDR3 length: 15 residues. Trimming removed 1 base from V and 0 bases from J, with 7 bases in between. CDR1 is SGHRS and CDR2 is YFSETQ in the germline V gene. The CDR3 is CASSLFGTTNEKLFF. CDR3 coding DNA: TGCGCCAGCAGCTTGTTCGGGACAACTAATGAAAAACTGTTTTTT.

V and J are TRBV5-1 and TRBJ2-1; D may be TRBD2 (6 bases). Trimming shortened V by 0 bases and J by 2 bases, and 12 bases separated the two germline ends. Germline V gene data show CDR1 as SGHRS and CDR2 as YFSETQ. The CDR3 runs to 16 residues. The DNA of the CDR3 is TGCGCCAGCAGCTTGGGTTCGGGACTGGCCTACAATGAGCAGTTCTTC. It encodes CASSLGSGLAYNEQFF.

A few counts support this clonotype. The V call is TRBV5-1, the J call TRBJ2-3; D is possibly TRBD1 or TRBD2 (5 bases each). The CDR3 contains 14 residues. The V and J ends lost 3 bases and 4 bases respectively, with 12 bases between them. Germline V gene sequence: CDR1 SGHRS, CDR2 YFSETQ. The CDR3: CASSWGTGPDTQYF. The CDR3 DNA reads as TGCGCCAGCAGCTGGGGGACGGGGCCAGATACGCAGTATTTT.

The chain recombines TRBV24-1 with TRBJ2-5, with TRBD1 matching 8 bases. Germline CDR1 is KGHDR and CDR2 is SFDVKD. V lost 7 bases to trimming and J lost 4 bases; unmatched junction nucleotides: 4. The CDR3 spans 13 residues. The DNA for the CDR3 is TGTGCCACCAGCAGCGACAGGGGAGAGACCCAGTACTTC. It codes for CATSSDRGETQYF.

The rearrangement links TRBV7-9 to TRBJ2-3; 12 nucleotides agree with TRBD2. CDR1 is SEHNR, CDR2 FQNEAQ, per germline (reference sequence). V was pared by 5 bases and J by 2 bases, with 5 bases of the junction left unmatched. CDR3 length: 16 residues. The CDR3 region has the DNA TGTGCCAGCAGCCTTGGACTAGCGGGACACACAGATACGCAGTATTTT. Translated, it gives CASSLGLAGHTDTQYF.

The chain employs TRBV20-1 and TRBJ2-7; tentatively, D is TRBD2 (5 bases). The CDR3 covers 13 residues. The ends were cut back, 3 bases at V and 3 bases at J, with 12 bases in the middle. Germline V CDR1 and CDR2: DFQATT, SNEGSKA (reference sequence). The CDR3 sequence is CSASIATNYEQYF. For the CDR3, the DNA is TGCAGTGCTAGTATAGCGACCAACTACGAGCAGTACTTC.

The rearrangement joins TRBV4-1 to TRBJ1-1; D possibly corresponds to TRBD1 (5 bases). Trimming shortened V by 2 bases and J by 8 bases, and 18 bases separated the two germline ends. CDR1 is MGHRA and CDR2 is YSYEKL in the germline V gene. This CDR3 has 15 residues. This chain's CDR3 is CASSQLDGSGTEAFF. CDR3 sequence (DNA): TGCGCCAGCAGCCAACTTGACGGGTCCGGGACGGAAGCTTTCTTT.

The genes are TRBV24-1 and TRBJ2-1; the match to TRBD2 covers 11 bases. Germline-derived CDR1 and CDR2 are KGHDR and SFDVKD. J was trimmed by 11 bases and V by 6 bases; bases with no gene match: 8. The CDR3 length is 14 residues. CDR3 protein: CATSTSGRAGKQFF. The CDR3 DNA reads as TGTGCCACCAGTACTAGCGGGAGAGCCGGTAAGCAGTTCTTC.

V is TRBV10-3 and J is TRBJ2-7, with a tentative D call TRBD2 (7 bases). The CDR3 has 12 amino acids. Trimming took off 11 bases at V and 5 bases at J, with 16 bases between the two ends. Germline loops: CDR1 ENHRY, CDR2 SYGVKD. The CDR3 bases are TGTGCCTCGGGGGGACACGCGGACGAGCAGTACTTC. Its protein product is CASGGHADEQYF.

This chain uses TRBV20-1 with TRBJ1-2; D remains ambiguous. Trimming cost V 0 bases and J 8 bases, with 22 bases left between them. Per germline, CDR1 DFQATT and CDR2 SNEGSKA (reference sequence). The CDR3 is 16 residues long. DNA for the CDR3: TGCAGTGCTAGAGACCCAACGGGGAAAGGAATCTGGGGCTACACCTTC. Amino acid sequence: CSARDPTGKGIWGYTF.

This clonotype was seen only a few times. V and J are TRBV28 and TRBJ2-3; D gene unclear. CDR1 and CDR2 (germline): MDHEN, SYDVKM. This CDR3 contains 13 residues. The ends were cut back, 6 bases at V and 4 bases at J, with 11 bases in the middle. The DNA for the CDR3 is TGTGCCAGCAGCTTGACACTGGCAGATACGCAGTATTTT. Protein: CASSLTLADTQYF.

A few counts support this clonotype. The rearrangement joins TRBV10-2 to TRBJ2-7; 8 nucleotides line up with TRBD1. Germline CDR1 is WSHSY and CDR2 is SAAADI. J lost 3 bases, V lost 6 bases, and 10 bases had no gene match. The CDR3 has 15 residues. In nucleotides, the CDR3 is TGCGCCAGCAGAGAAACCGGGACAGGACACTACGAGCAGTACTTC. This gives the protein CASRETGTGHYEQYF.

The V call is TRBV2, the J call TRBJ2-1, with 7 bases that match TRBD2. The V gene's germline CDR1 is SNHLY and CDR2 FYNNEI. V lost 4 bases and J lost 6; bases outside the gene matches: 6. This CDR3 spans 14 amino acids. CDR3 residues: CASSGLSSGNEQFF. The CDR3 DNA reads TGTGCCAGCAGTGGTTTGTCTAGCGGCAATGAGCAGTTCTTC.

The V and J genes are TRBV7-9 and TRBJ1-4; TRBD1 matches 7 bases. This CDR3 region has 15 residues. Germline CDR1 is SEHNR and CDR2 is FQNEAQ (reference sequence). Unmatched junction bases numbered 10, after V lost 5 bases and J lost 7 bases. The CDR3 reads CASSLMGTGVEKLFF. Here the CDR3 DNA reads TGTGCCAGCAGCCTTATGGGAACAGGGGTTGAAAAACTGTTTTTT.

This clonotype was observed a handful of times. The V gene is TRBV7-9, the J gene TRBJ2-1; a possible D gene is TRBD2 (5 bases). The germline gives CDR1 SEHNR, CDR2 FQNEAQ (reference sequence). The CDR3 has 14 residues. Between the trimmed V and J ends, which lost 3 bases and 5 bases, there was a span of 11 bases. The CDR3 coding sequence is TGTGCCAGCAGCTTTTCCCTAGCCCACAATGAGCAGTTCTTC. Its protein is CASSFSLAHNEQFF.

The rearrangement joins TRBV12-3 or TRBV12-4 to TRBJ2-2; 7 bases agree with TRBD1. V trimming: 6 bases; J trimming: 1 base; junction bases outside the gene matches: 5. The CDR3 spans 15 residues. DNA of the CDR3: TGTGCCAGCAGGATGGGACAGAGGAACACCGGGGAGCTGTTTTTT. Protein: CASRMGQRNTGELFF.

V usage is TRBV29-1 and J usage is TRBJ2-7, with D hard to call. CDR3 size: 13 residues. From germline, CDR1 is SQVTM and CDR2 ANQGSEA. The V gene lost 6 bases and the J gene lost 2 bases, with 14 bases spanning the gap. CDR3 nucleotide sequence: TGCAGCGTCTCCCCCGGGCAGACCTACGAGCAGTACTTC. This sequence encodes CSVSPGQTYEQYF.